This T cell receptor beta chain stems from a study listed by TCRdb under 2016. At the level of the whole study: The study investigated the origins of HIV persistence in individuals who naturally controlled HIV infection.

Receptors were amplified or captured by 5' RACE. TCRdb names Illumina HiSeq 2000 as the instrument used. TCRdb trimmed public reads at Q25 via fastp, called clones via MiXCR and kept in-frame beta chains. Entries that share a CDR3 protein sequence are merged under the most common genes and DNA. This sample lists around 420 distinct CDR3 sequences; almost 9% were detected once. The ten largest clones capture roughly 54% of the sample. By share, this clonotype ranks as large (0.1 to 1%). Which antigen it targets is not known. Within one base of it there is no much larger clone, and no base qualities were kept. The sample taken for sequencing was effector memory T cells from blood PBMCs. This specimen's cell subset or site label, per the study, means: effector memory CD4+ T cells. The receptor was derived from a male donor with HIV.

The sequenced DNA: TGCAGTGCTAGGGAGGGGGCGTCGAACACTGAAGCTTTCTTT. Translation gives CSAREGASNTEAFF. Rearrangement joined TRBV20-1 to TRBJ1-1; 7 bases in the junction line up with TRBD1. The CDR3 contains 14 residues, cysteine and phenylalanine counted. Only the CDR3 part of the read is kept: 42 bases, read in frame from the first base. As encoded in the germline V gene (reference sequence), CDR1 is DFQATT while CDR2 is SNEGSKA. Trimming takes 3 bases off V and 1 base off J; junction bases not matched to a gene: 5.